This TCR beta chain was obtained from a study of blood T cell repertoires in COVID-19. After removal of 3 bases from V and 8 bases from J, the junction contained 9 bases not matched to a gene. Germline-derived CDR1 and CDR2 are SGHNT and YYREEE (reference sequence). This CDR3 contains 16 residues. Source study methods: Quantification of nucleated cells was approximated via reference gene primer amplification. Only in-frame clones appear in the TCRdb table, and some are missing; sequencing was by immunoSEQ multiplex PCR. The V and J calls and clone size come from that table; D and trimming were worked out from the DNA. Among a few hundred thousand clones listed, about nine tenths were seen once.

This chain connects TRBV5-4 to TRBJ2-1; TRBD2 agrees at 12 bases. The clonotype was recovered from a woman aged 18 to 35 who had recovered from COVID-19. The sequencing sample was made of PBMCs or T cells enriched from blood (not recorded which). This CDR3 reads CASSSGLAGRSDEQFF. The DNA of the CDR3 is TGTGCCAGCAGCTCTGGACTAGCGGGAAGGTCGGATGAGCAGTTCTTC. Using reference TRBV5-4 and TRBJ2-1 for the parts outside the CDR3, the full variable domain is ETGVTQSPTHLIKTRGQQVTLRCSSQSGHNTVSWYQQALGQGPQFIFQYYREEENGRGNFPPRFSGLQFPNYSSELNVNALELDDSALYLCASSSGLAGRSDEQFFGPGTRLTVL.